The 5 T cell receptor beta chains reported below all come from one sample, sequenced in a study of breast tumors, draining lymph nodes, adjacent tissues (dated by TCRdb to 2016 to 2018). The lymph node samples were taken from the axillary draining lymph nodes of breast cancer patients. Libraries came from multiplex PCR. Sequencing relied on an Illumina HiSeq 2000. TCRdb ran its own pipeline on the public reads, namely fastp trimming at Q25 and MiXCR clone calling, and kept in-frame beta chains. One record per CDR3 amino acid sequence lists the most common genes and DNA. The sample contains some 83,000 distinct CDR3 sequences, around 20% of them found a single time. 2% to 3% of the sample lies in the top ten. Sequences were obtained from axillary lymph node tissue. These receptors were obtained from a female donor with breast cancer. Some clones in this sample may be carry-over from other donors' samples.

In this sample, this clonotype turned up many times. An end of the junction does not agree with germline; a read error may underlie this. The J gene is TRBJ2-1, the V gene TRBV20-1; a weak D match, TRBD2 (5 bases). Germline V gene lookup returns CDR1 DFQATT and CDR2 SNEGSKA (reference sequence). This CDR3 is 12 amino acids long. As DNA, the CDR3 is TGCAGCGCTAGAAAAGGAGGCAATGAGCAGTTCTTC. Translated, it gives CSARKGGNEQFF.

In this sample, this clonotype turned up many times. The rearrangement links TRBV7-8 to TRBJ1-3, with D tentatively TRBD1 (5 bases). Germline V CDR1 and CDR2: SGHVS, FQNEAQ. This CDR3 has 15 amino acids. Trimming took off 5 bases at V and 2 bases at J, with 13 bases between the two ends. The CDR3 region has the DNA TGTGCCAGCAGCCGCGACAGAAACCCTGGAAACACCATATATTTT. Translated: CASSRDRNPGNTIYF.

This clonotype occurred many times. This chain links TRBV7-9 with TRBJ1-2; a weak D match, TRBD1 (6 bases). CDR3 length: 14 amino acids. The V gene's germline CDR1 is SEHNR and CDR2 FQNEAQ (reference sequence). V lost 5 bases to trimming and J lost 8 bases, with 18 bases between them. CDR3: CASSTGTTLGGYTF. CDR3 DNA sequence: TGTGCCAGCAGCACCGGGACAACCTTAGGCGGCTACACCTTC.

This clonotype showed up many times. The V gene is TRBV11-2, the J gene TRBJ2-7; D remains unclear. Trimming cost V 0 bases and J 7 bases, with 7 bases left between them. Germline values: CDR1 SGHAT, CDR2 FQNNGV. CDR3 length equals 12 residues. The CDR3 DNA sequence: TGTGCCAGCAGCTTAGATCGGGTTGAGCAGTACTTC. Residues: CASSLDRVEQYF.

This clonotype showed up many times. This chain uses TRBV7-2 with TRBJ1-2; tentative D call: TRBD1 (5 bases). CDR1 is SGHTA, CDR2 FQGNSA, per germline. This CDR3 is 15 amino acids long. The V end was cut by 7 bases, the J end by 3 bases, with 18 bases between. The CDR3 bases are TGTGCCAGCACCTTTAGACATGGGGGGGACTATGGCTACACCTTC. The encoded protein is CASTFRHGGDYGYTF.